What follows is one TCR beta chain and its context. Repertoires were generated with immunoSEQ multiplex PCR, while TCRdb's copy carries only in-frame clones and drops some. The table shows about 110,000 clones, with 68% occurring only once. The data were taken from a study of shared clonotypes between healthy human individuals. Germline V CDR1 and CDR2: MRHNA, SNTAGT. The CDR3 runs 16 residues. V shed 3 bases and J 1 base; nucleotides not matched to a gene: 0. The chain is built from TRBV6-4 and TRBJ2-1; 13 nucleotides agree with TRBD2. The specimen was memory CD8+ T cells sorted from blood. The subset denotes: CD45RO+ cells pooled with CCR7-negative TemRA cells. The source of this sequence is a woman in her twenties or thirties in good health. CDR3: CASSEGLAGSYNEQFF. CDR3 DNA sequence: TGTGCCAGCAGTGAGGGACTAGCGGGATCCTACAATGAGCAGTTCTTC.